This T cell receptor (beta chain) comes out of a study of blood T cell repertoires in COVID-19. This CDR3 is built from 13 residues. Germline CDR1 and CDR2: SGHDT and YYEEEE. The V and J ends lost 0 bases and 7 bases respectively, with 10 bases between them. Recruitment covered about 25 US areas and drew participants whose ages spanned roughly 18 to 95 years. Recovered Cohort 3 donors showed two negative PCRs, clearance, or symptom resolution. Here immunoSEQ multiplex PCR was the method, and the copy in TCRdb shows in-frame clones only, minus some. The sample has approximately 170,000 clones, around 89% seen once.

Material: PBMCs or T cells enriched from blood (not recorded which). This chain uses TRBV5-6 with TRBJ1-1, with D hard to call. The receptor comes from a woman younger than 30 who had recovered from COVID-19. CDR3 nucleotides: TGTGCCAGCAGCTTGGACACCAGGTTTGAAGCTTTCTTT. Its translation: CASSLDTRFEAFF. The full variable domain, its missing parts supplied by reference TRBV5-6 and TRBJ1-1, is DAGVTQSPTHLIKTRGQQVTLRCSPKSGHDTVSWYQQALGQGPQFIFQYYEEEERQRGNFPDRFSGHQFPNYSSELNVNALLLGDSALYLCASSLDTRFEAFFGQGTRLTVV.